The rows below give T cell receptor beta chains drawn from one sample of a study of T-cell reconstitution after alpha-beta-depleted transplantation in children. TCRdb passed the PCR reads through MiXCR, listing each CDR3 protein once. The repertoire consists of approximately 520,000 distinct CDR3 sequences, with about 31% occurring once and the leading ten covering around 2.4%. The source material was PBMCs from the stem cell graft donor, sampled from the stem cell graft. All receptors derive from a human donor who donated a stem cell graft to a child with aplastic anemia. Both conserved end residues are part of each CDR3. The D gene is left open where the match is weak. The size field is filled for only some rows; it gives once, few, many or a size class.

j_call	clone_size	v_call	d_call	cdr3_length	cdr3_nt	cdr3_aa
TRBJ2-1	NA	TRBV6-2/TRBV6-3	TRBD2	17	TGTGCCAGCAGCGCCGGGACTAGCGGGACCCTCTACAATGAGCAGTTCTTC	CASSAGTSGTLYNEQFF
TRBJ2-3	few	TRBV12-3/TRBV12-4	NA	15	TGTGCCAGCAGTTTAGCAAACTACGGTACAGATACGCAGTATTTT	CASSLANYGTDTQYF
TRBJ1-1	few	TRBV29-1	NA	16	TGCAGCGTGGTGCCAAATGGACGCCCCTTGAACACTGAAGCTTTCTTT	CSVVPNGRPLNTEAFF
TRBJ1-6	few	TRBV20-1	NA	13	TGCAGTGCTCCCCTTACTTCAGGATCACCCCTCCACTTT	CSAPLTSGSPLHF
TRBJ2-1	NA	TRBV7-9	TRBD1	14	TGTGCCAGCAGCTTTACGGGACAGACCATTGAGCAGTTCTTC	CASSFTGQTIEQFF
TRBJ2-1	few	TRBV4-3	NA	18	TGCGCCAGCAGCCAAGATGGGCTAGAAGGAATTTCCTACAATGAGCAGTTCTTC	CASSQDGLEGISYNEQFF
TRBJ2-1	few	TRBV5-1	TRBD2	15	TGCGCCAGCAGCTTGTTGCCTAGCGGAGATAATGAGCAGTTCTTC	CASSLLPSGDNEQFF
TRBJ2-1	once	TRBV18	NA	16	TGTGCCAGCTCACCACGGGGAGAAAGTTTCTACAATGAGCAGTTCTTC	CASSPRGESFYNEQFF
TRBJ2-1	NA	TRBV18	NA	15	TGTGCCAGCTCACCACGGGACACAAGTTACAATGAGCAGTTCTTC	CASSPRDTSYNEQFF
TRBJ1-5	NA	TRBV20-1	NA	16	TGCAGTGCTGTCCCCCTTAAGACATCAAGCAATCAGCCCCAGCATTTT	CSAVPLKTSSNQPQHF
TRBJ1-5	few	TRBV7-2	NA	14	TGTGCCAGCAGCTTAGACGGGCGCAATCAGCCCCAGCATTTT	CASSLDGRNQPQHF